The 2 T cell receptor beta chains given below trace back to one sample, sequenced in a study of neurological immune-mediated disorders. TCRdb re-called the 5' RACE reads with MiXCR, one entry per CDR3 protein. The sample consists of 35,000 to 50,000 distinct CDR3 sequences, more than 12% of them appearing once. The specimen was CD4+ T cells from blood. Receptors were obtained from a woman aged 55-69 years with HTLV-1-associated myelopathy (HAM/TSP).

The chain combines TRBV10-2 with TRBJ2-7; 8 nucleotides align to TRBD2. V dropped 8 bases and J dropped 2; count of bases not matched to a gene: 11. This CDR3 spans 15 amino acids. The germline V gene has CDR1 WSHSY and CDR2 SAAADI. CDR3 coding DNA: TGCGCCAGCGGGATAGGGCTAGCGGGTACCTACGAGCAGTACTTC. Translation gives CASGIGLAGTYEQYF.

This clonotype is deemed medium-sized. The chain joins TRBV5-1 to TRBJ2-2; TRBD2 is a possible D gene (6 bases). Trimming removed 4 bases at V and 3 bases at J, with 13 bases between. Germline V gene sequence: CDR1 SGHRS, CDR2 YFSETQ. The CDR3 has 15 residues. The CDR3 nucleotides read TGCGCCAGCAGCGGGCGACCGGGAGACACCGGGGAGCTGTTTTTT. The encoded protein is CASSGRPGDTGELFF.